These 23 T cell receptor beta chains were sequenced from one sample in a study of T cells after yellow fever vaccination. Each CDR3 protein is one row after TCRdb ran MiXCR on the 5' RACE reads. The sample consists of about 320,000 distinct CDR3 sequences, about 10% of them appearing once. Sequences were derived from CD4+ T cells sorted from PBMCs, sampled 45 days after the yellow fever booster vaccination. The origin of the receptors is a young man who received the YFV17D yellow fever vaccine.

This clonotype was seen a few times. The V gene is TRBV6-5, the J gene TRBJ1-2; 8 nucleotides agree with TRBD1. This CDR3 has 14 residues. CDR1 and CDR2 (germline): MNHEY, SVGAGI. The V segment lost 1 base and the J segment 5 bases; nucleotides outside the gene matches: 3. This CDR3 reads CASSYYRGIYGYTF. CDR3 DNA sequence: TGTGCCAGCAGTTACTACAGGGGGATTTATGGCTACACCTTC.

This chain uses TRBV30 with TRBJ1-2; possibly TRBD1 for D (5 bases). Per the germline V gene, CDR1 is GTSNPN and CDR2 is SVGIG (reference sequence). The CDR3 is 14 amino acids. Between the trimmed V and J ends, which lost 0 bases and 4 bases, there was a span of 12 bases. CDR3 sequence reads: CAWSVLGDSYGYTF. As DNA, the CDR3 is TGTGCCTGGAGTGTTTTGGGGGATAGCTATGGCTACACCTTC.

The chain uses TRBV12-3 or TRBV12-4 and TRBJ2-5, with 8 bases lining up with TRBD1. Germline trimming cut 2 bases from V and 3 bases from J; bases unmatched to any gene: 5. This CDR3 spans 15 amino acids. The CDR3 here is CASSLQGQEKETQYF. In DNA form, the CDR3 reads TGTGCCAGCAGTTTACAGGGACAGGAAAAAGAGACCCAGTACTTC.

This clonotype has just a few counts. The J gene is TRBJ2-3, the V gene TRBV5-1; D is ambiguous. The CDR3 runs 16 residues. V was cut by 4 bases and J by 5 bases, with 20 bases left in between. Germline loops: CDR1 SGHRS, CDR2 YFSETQ. The CDR3 DNA sequence: TGCGCCAGCAGCGGGATACCGGGCTTCATGGGAGATACGCAGTATTTT. Translated, it gives CASSGIPGFMGDTQYF.

The chain carries TRBV5-4 and TRBJ1-2, with 9 bases aligning to TRBD1. The CDR3 totals 15 residues. J was trimmed by 0 bases and V by 7 bases; bases with no gene match: 7. Germline CDR1 SGHNT, CDR2 YYREEE (reference sequence). The CDR3 here is CASLDRQGANYGYTF. CDR3 nucleotides: TGTGCCAGCTTAGATCGACAGGGGGCTAACTATGGCTACACCTTC. The whole variable domain, filled in from reference TRBV5-4 and TRBJ1-2, reads ETGVTQSPTHLIKTRGQQVTLRCSSQSGHNTVSWYQQALGQGPQFIFQYYREEENGRGNFPPRFSGLQFPNYSSELNVNALELDDSALYLCASLDRQGANYGYTFGSGTRLTVV.

This clonotype came up many times. The rearrangement joins TRBV10-3 to TRBJ2-4; 12 nucleotides line up with TRBD2. Germline CDR1 reads ENHRY; CDR2 reads SYGVKD. V shed 6 bases, J shed 0 bases, and the junction held 9 bases outside the gene matches. This CDR3 spans 18 amino acids. CDR3 in amino acids: CAIRSTSGGELAKNIQYF. CDR3 DNA sequence: TGTGCCATCAGATCGACTAGCGGGGGCGAACTAGCCAAAAACATTCAGTACTTC.

This clonotype was observed many times. CDR3 DNA: TGTGCCAGCAGCCAAGATTCTGAAGCTTTCTTT. Translated: CASSQDSEAFF. The chain joins TRBV4-2 to TRBJ1-1; no definite D call. V dropped 0 bases and J dropped 6 bases, with 2 bases sitting between them. CDR3 length: 11 residues. Germline-derived CDR1 and CDR2 are LGHNA and YNFKEQ.

This clonotype was seen more than once but under ten times. DNA for the CDR3: TGTGCCAGCAGTTCCCAGGTCCACGAGCAGTACTTC. As protein: CASSSQVHEQYF. The genes are TRBV6-2 or TRBV6-3 and TRBJ2-7; D gene ambiguous. The CDR3 covers 12 residues. V dropped 4 bases and J dropped 5 bases, with 9 bases sitting between them. Germline CDR1 reads MNHEY; CDR2 reads SVGEGT.

This clonotype was counted ten times or more. A junction boundary mismatches the germline segment, possibly from a read error. The chain carries TRBV7-9 and TRBJ2-3, with TRBD2 matching 12 bases. The CDR3 runs to 17 residues. Germline CDR1 and CDR2: SEHNR and FQNEAQ (reference sequence). DNA of the CDR3: TGTGCCAGCAGCCTAGCTAGCGGGGGGGCCTACACAGATACGCAGTATTTT. It specifies CASSLASGGAYTDTQYF.

The chain's CDR3 is CSARAGGRTGELFF. The CDR3 DNA follows: TGCAGTGCTAGAGCGGGGGGTCGCACCGGGGAGCTGTTTTTT. The gene calls are TRBV20-1 and TRBJ2-2; 7 bases are a match to TRBD2. V was clipped by 1 base and J by 4 bases; unmatched bases: 3. The CDR3 contains 14 residues. Germline lookup yields CDR1 DFQATT and CDR2 SNEGSKA (reference sequence).

Many counts were recorded for this clonotype. The V and J genes are TRBV20-1 and TRBJ1-5; no definite D call. Germline V gene data show CDR1 as DFQATT and CDR2 as SNEGSKA (reference sequence). Trimming took off 5 bases at V and 5 bases at J, with 10 bases between the two ends. This CDR3 region has 12 residues. The DNA for the CDR3 is TGCAGTGCTGGTCAACGCGATCAGCCCCAGCATTTT. Residues: CSAGQRDQPQHF.

In its sample, this clonotype was seen many times. The chain couples TRBV7-9 to TRBJ1-2; D ambiguous. Trimming pared 3 bases from V and 4 bases from J, leaving 6 bases between. Germline lookup yields CDR1 SEHNR and CDR2 FQNEAQ (reference sequence). The CDR3 is made up of 12 amino acids. The CDR3 spells CASSFNSYGYTF. CDR3 bases: TGTGCCAGCAGCTTCAACAGCTATGGCTACACCTTC.

The chain has TRBV5-4 and TRBJ2-3; perhaps TRBD1 as D (6 bases). Per germline, CDR1 SGHNT and CDR2 YYREEE (reference sequence). Between the trimmed V and J ends, which lost 2 bases and 2 bases, there was a span of 9 bases. CDR3 length: 14 amino acids. Here the CDR3 DNA reads TGTGCCAGCAGCTTTCAGGGGTACACAGATACGCAGTATTTT. Encoded protein: CASSFQGYTDTQYF.

In this sample, this clonotype turned up many times. This chain uses TRBV28 with TRBJ1-6; D is undetermined. Germline CDR1 MDHEN, CDR2 SYDVKM. With 2 bases removed from V and 7 bases from J, the gap between germline ends came to 3 bases. The CDR3 is 12 residues long. The CDR3 bases are TGTGCCAGCAGTTTAGGGAATTCACCCCTCCACTTT. This sequence encodes CASSLGNSPLHF.

This clonotype occurred a few times. V is TRBV12-3 or TRBV12-4 and J is TRBJ2-5, with D unclear. The CDR3 is 13 amino acids. V lost 2 bases, J lost 5 bases, and 9 bases lay in between. CDR3: CASSLTDRETQYF. CDR3 bases: TGTGCCAGCAGTTTAACCGATCGGGAGACCCAGTACTTC.

The table lists this clonotype with many counts. The J gene is TRBJ1-4, the V gene TRBV4-1, with D uncertain. Per germline, CDR1 MGHRA and CDR2 YSYEKL. V lost 1 base and J lost 11, with 8 bases in between. This CDR3 has 12 amino acids. For the CDR3, the DNA is TGCGCCAGCAGCCAAGTGGCGGAGAAACTGTTTTTT. It specifies CASSQVAEKLFF.

The CDR3 DNA sequence: TGTGCCATCAGTGCGTTTAACTACGAGCAGTACTTC. Amino acids: CAISAFNYEQYF. This sequence joins TRBV10-3 and TRBJ2-7; no clear D. This CDR3 is 12 amino acids long. Deletions cut 4 bases from V and 3 bases from J, with 7 bases between. Germline V gene sequence: CDR1 ENHRY, CDR2 SYGVKD.

This clonotype showed up just a few times. The rearrangement links TRBV6-2 or TRBV6-3 to TRBJ2-1; D is undetermined. Germline CDR1 is MNHEY and CDR2 is SVGEGT. This CDR3 comprises 13 residues. Trimming shortened V by 6 bases and J by 3 bases, and 9 bases separated the two germline ends. The CDR3 nucleotides are TGTGCCAGCAGCAACACTGTCTACAATGAGCAGTTCTTC. Protein sequence: CASSNTVYNEQFF.

Only a few counts were recorded for this clonotype. This chain links TRBV7-8 with TRBJ2-7, with D possibly TRBD2 on 6 matching bases. Germline values: CDR1 SGHVS, CDR2 FQNEAQ. Deletions cut 8 bases from V and 6 bases from J, with 17 bases between. The CDR3 length is 13 residues. CDR3 nucleotide sequence: TGTGCCAGCGCGGGACCTCTTACCCTCGAGCAGTACGTC. Amino acid sequence: CASAGPLTLEQYV.

This clonotype was picked up a small number of times. The chain joins TRBV5-1 to TRBJ1-6; D is perhaps TRBD1 (5 bases). The V end was cut by 0 bases, the J end by 7 bases, with 11 bases between. The CDR3 has 15 amino acids. Per germline, CDR1 SGHRS and CDR2 YFSETQ. In nucleotides, the CDR3 is TGCGCCAGCAGCTTGGCGGCAAAGGGGAATTCACCCCTCCACTTT. This gives the protein CASSLAAKGNSPLHF. Using reference TRBV5-1 and TRBJ1-6 for the parts outside the CDR3, the full variable domain is KAGVTQTPRYLIKTRGQQVTLSCSPISGHRSVSWYQQTPGQGLQFLFEYFSETQRNKGNFPGRFSGRQFSNSRSEMNVSTLELGDSALYLCASSLAAKGNSPLHFGNGTRLTVT.

To note about this clonotype: A much larger clone lies one base from this, so it may be a read error. The V call is TRBV18, the J call TRBJ1-1, with a tentative D call TRBD1 (6 bases). The germline V gene encodes CDR1 KGHSH and CDR2 LQKENI. This CDR3 has 13 amino acids. Between the trimmed V and J ends, which lost 3 bases and 6 bases, there was a span of 11 bases. The CDR3 region has the DNA TGTGCCAGCTCACCTTTTTCAGGGGCTGAAGCTTTCTTT. It translates to CASSPFSGAEAFF.

This clonotype appeared many times. The chain joins TRBV28 to TRBJ2-7; D may be TRBD1 or TRBD2 (5 bases each). The V end lost 6 bases, the J end lost 2 bases, and 17 bases lay between the germline ends. Germline-derived CDR1 and CDR2 are MDHEN and SYDVKM. The CDR3 runs to 15 residues. CDR3 nucleotides: TGTGCCAGCAGCCCGACTGACAGAGGGGCCTACGAGCAGTACGTC. This sequence encodes CASSPTDRGAYEQYV.

This clonotype came up a few times. The chain recombines TRBV29-1 with TRBJ1-1; 9 bases line up with TRBD1. Germline trimming cut 6 bases from V and 0 bases from J; bases unmatched to any gene: 5. The CDR3 sequence is 14 residues long. Per the germline V gene, CDR1 is SQVTM and CDR2 is ANQGSEA. DNA of the CDR3: TGCAGCGTGGGGGGACAGGGCGTGAACACTGAAGCTTTCTTT. Protein product: CSVGGQGVNTEAFF. Combining the CDR3 with reference TRBV29-1 and TRBJ1-1 gives the whole variable domain SAVISQKPSRDICQRGTSLTIQCQVDSQVTMMFWYRQQPGQSLTLIATANQGSEATYESGFVIDKFPISRPNLTFSTLTVSNMSPEDSSIYLCSVGGQGVNTEAFFGQGTRLTVV.